Detailed here is one TCR beta chain. The sample originates from a study of blood T cell repertoires in COVID-19. Study as a whole: Whether acute or convalescent, the COVID-19 samples came from the United States, Italy and Spain. In each case, the material was cDNA or gDNA derived from T cells, B-cell-depleted T cells, or PBMCs.

Repertoires were generated with immunoSEQ multiplex PCR, while TCRdb's copy carries only in-frame clones and drops some. The sample has about 140,000 clones, roughly 81% seen once; the top ten hold roughly 9%. V shed 3 bases and J 6 bases; nucleotides not matched to a gene: 9. Per the germline V gene, CDR1 is SEHNR and CDR2 is FQNEAQ (reference sequence). The CDR3 length is 15 residues. Sequenced sample: peripheral blood. The J gene is TRBJ2-3, the V gene TRBV7-9; TRBD2 matches 7 bases. The source of this sequence is a woman aged 45-65 years with active or convalescent COVID-19. CDR3 sequence: CASSLAGEGADTQYF. Written as DNA, the CDR3 is TGTGCCAGCAGCTTGGCGGGGGAGGGAGCGGATACGCAGTATTTT.